Each of the 8 T cell receptor beta chains below was sequenced from the same sample in a study of T cells in Graves' hyperthyroidism and ophthalmopathy. RNA transcripts served as the template for amplifying TCR beta CDR3 regions. HTBI primers were employed in a first-round RT-PCR of the TCR CDR3. TCRdb reprocessed the multiplex PCR reads with MiXCR, giving one entry per CDR3 protein. The sample lists about 250,000 distinct CDR3 sequences, roughly 22% seen once, with around 65% in the top ten. The sample consisted of blood. The source of these receptors is a young man with Graves' ophthalmopathy.

The V call is TRBV20-1, the J call TRBJ2-7; unclear D gene. The CDR3 extends over 14 amino acids. V dropped 6 bases and J dropped 7 bases, with 22 bases sitting between them. Germline CDR1 DFQATT, CDR2 SNEGSKA (reference sequence). The CDR3 here is CSASRPPNMGEQYF. The CDR3, as DNA: TGCAGTGCCTCTCGACCCCCTAACATGGGGGAGCAGTACTTC.

A remark on this clonotype: An end of the junction differs from the germline gene, which may be a read error. The chain links TRBV9 to TRBJ2-1, with D perhaps being TRBD1 or TRBD2 (5 bases each). Germline V CDR1 and CDR2: SGDLS, YYNGEE. The CDR3 has 14 amino acids. The chain's CDR3 is CASSAGTSCNEQFF. In DNA, the CDR3 is TGTGCCAGCAGCGCGGGGACGTCCTGCAATGAGCAGTTCTTC.

The chain has TRBV9 and TRBJ1-5; 8 bases are a match to TRBD1. The CDR3 runs 14 residues. The ends lost 5 bases at V and 7 bases at J; junction bases unmatched: 8. CDR1 SGDLS and CDR2 YYNGEE come from the germline V gene. In DNA form, the CDR3 reads TGTGCCAGCAGTGAGGGGGCAGGGGGCCAGCCCCAGCATTTT. Protein sequence: CASSEGAGGQPQHF.

The V gene is TRBV3-1, the J gene TRBJ1-3; D remains ambiguous. Deletions cut 6 bases from V and 2 bases from J, with 14 bases between. Germline V CDR1 and CDR2: LGHDT, YNNKEL (reference sequence). This CDR3 is built from 15 residues. The CDR3 DNA is TGTGCCAGCAGTCCTAGGGTAAAGGCTGGAAACACCATATATTTT. It is translated as CASSPRVKAGNTIYF. Full variable domain (rest looked up from reference TRBV3-1 and TRBJ1-3): DTAVSQTPKYLVTQMGNDKSIKCEQNLGHDTMYWYKQDSKKFLKIMFSYNNKELIINETVPNRFSPKSPDKAHLNLHINSLELGDSAVYFCASSPRVKAGNTIYFGEGSWLTVV.

This clonotype was detected many times. The chain couples TRBV5-1 to TRBJ2-1, with D perhaps TRBD1 (5 bases). The germline CDR1 and CDR2 sequences are SGHRS and YFSETQ. The V end lost 4 bases, the J end lost 6 bases, and 8 bases lay between the germline ends. The CDR3 runs to 12 residues. The CDR3 spells CASSQGGNEQFF. The DNA for the CDR3 is TGCGCCAGCAGCCAGGGTGGCAATGAGCAGTTCTTC.

This rearrangement joins TRBV27 to TRBJ2-3; D is perhaps TRBD1 or TRBD2 (6 bases each). Trimming pared 3 bases from V and 0 bases from J, leaving 13 bases between. Germline CDR1 and CDR2: MNHEY and SMNVEV (reference sequence). The CDR3 is 16 residues long. The CDR3 spells CASSFGGALSTDTQYF. The CDR3 DNA sequence: TGTGCCAGCAGTTTCGGGGGCGCCCTAAGCACAGATACGCAGTATTTT.

The chain has TRBV19 and TRBJ2-1; 9 bases line up with TRBD2. CDR1 LNHDA and CDR2 SQIVND come from the germline V gene (reference sequence). The CDR3 has 14 residues. The V and J ends lost 4 bases and 8 bases, in that order; junction bases with no gene match: 6. As DNA, the CDR3 is TGTGCCAGTAGTAGCGGGAGGGCCTGGGATGAGCAGTTCTTC. Translated, it gives CASSSGRAWDEQFF.

The genes are TRBV25-1 and TRBJ2-7, with D unresolved. Trimming removed 0 bases from V and 0 bases from J, with 6 bases in between. The germline V gene encodes CDR1 MGHDK and CDR2 SYGVNS. CDR3 size: 14 residues. This CDR3 is CASSEYRTSYEQYF. The CDR3 coding sequence is TGTGCCAGCAGTGAATACAGGACCTCCTACGAGCAGTACTTC.